Below, 2 T cell receptor beta chains from the same sample are listed, as sequenced in a study of PD-1 blockade in classical Hodgkin lymphoma (TCRdb year 2020). The library was prepared using the immunoSEQ multiplex PCR assay. The source is immuneACCESS, and TCRdb retained only in-frame sequences with V and J called. Part of the clones is not carried over; for the studies checked, unresolved V genes explain less than half of this, and the remainder is unexplained. Present in this sample are some 64,000 clones, approximately 90% of which were seen just once. In total, the top ten clones hold around 12% of the sample. This specimen's time point label, per the study, means: cycle 1 day 1 (C1D1), immediately before nivolumab initiation. All trial patients had relapsed after autologous stem cell transplantation, with cohorts A, B and C differing in prior brentuximab vedotin exposure. The source was peripheral blood mononuclear cells (PBMCs), collected at baseline. These TCRs come from a human donor with classical Hodgkin lymphoma.

The sample holds a few counts of this clone. The chain combines TRBV15 with TRBJ2-6, with no clear D. Looked up from germline, CDR1 is LNHNV and CDR2 is YYDKDF (reference sequence). Trimming left V 0 bases short and J 0 bases short, with 3 bases between. CDR3 length equals 15 residues. The chain's CDR3 is CATSRDNSGANVLTF. CDR3 DNA: TGTGCCACCAGCAGAGACAACTCTGGGGCCAACGTCCTGACTTTC.

The V gene is TRBV7-6, the J gene TRBJ2-2, with D possibly matching TRBD1 (5 bases). Germline lookup yields CDR1 SGHVS and CDR2 FNYEAQ. Trimming stripped 4 bases from V and 2 bases from J, with 8 bases between. CDR3 length: 14 residues. The CDR3 sequence: CASSSTVNTGELFF. CDR3 sequence (DNA): TGTGCCAGCAGCTCGACAGTTAACACCGGGGAGCTGTTTTTT.